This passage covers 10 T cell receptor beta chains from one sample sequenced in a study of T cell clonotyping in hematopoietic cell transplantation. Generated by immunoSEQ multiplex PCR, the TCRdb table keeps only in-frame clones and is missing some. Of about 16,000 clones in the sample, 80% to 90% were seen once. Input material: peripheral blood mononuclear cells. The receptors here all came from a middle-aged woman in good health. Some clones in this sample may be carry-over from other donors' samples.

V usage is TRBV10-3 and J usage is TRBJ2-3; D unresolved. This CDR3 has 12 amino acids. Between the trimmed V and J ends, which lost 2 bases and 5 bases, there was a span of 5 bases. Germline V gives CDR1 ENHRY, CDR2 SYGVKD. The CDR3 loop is CAISETEDTQYF. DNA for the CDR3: TGTGCCATCAGTGAGACGGAAGATACGCAGTATTTT.

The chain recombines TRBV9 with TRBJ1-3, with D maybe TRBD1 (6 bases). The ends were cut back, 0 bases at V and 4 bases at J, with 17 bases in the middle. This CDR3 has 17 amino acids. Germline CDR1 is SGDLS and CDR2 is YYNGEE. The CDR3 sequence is CASSVATGGAEGNTIYF. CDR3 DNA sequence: TGTGCCAGCAGCGTAGCTACCGGGGGCGCGGAAGGAAACACCATATATTTT. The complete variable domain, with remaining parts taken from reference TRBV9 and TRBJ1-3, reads DSGVTQTPKHLITATGQRVTLRCSPRSGDLSVYWYQQSLDQGLQFLIQYYNGEERAKGNILERFSAQQFPDLHSELNLSSLELGDSALYFCASSVATGGAEGNTIYFGEGSWLTVV.

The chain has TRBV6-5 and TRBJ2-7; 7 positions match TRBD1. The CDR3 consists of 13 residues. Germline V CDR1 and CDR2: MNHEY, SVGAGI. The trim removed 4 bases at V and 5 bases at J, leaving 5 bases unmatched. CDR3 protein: CASSSDDRDEQYF. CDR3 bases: TGTGCCAGCAGTTCCGACGACAGGGACGAGCAGTACTTC.

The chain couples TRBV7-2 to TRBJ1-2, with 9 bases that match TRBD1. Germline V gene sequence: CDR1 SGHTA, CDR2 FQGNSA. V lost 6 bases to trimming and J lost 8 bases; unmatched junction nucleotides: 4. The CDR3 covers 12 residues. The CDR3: CASSLTGGGYTF. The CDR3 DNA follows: TGTGCCAGCAGTCTGACAGGGGGAGGCTACACCTTC.

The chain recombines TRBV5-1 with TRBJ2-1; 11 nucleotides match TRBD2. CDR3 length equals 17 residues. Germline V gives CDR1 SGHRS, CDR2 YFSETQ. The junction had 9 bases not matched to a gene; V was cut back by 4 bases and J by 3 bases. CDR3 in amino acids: CASSAEGTSGYYNEQFF. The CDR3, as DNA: TGCGCCAGCAGCGCGGAGGGGACTAGCGGATACTACAATGAGCAGTTCTTC.

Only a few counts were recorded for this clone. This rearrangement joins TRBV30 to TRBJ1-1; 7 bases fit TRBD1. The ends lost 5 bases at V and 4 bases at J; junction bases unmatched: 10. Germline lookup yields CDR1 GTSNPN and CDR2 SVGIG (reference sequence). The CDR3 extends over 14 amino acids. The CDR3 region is CAWAELTGSTEAFF. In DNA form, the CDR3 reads TGTGCCTGGGCGGAGTTGACAGGGAGCACTGAAGCTTTCTTT.

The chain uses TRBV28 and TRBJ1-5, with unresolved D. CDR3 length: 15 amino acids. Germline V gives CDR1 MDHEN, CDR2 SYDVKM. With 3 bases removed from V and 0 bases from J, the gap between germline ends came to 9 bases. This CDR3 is CASSFSDPSNQPQHF. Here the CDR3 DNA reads TGTGCCAGCAGTTTTTCCGACCCTAGCAATCAGCCCCAGCATTTT. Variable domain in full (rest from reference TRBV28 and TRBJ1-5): DVKVTQSSRYLVKRTGEKVFLECVQDMDHENMFWYRQDPGLGLRLIYFSYDVKMKEKGDIPEGYSVSREKKERFSLILESASTNQTSMYLCASSFSDPSNQPQHFGDGTRLSIL.

The CDR3 region has the DNA TGTGCCAGCAGCTTTCGGCCCGGATCCTACAATGAGCAGTTCTTC. Amino acid sequence: CASSFRPGSYNEQFF. V and J are TRBV7-8 and TRBJ2-1, with D unclear. The V and J ends lost 3 bases and 1 base respectively, with 10 bases between them. Per the germline V gene, CDR1 is SGHVS and CDR2 is FQNEAQ. This CDR3 region has 15 residues.

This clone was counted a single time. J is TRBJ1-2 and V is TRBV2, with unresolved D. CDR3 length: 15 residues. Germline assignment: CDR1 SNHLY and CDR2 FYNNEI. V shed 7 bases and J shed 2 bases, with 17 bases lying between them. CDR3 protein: CASTEGQVPNYGYTF. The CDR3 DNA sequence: TGTGCCAGCACCGAAGGGCAGGTGCCAAACTATGGCTACACCTTC.

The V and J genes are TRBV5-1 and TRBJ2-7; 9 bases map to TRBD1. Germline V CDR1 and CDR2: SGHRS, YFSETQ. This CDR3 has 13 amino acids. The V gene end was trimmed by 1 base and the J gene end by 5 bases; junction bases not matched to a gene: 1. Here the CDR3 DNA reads TGCGCCAGCAGCTTGACAGGGGGCGACGAGCAGTACTTC. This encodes CASSLTGGDEQYF. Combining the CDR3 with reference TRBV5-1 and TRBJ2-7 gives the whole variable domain KAGVTQTPRYLIKTRGQQVTLSCSPISGHRSVSWYQQTPGQGLQFLFEYFSETQRNKGNFPGRFSGRQFSNSRSEMNVSTLELGDSALYLCASSLTGGDEQYFGPGTRLTVT.